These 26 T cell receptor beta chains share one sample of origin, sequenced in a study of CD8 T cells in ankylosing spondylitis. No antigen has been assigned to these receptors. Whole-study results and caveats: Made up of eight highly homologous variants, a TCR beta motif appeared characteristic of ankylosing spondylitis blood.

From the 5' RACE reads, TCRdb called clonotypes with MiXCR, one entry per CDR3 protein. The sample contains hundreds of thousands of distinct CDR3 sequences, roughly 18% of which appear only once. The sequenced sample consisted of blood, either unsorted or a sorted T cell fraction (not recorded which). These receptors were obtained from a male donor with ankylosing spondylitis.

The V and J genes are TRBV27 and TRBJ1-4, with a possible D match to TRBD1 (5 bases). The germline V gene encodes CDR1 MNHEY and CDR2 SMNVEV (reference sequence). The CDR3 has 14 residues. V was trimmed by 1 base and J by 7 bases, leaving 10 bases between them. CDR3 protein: CASSLWGSSEKLFF. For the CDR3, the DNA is TGTGCCAGCAGTTTATGGGGGTCGAGTGAAAAACTGTTTTTT.

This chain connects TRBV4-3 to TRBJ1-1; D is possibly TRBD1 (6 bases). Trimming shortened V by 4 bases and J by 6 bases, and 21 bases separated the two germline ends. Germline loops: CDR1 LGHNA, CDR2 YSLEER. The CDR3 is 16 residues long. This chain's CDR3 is CASSPRSTGITPEAFF. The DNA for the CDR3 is TGCGCCAGCAGCCCTCGATCAACAGGGATAACCCCTGAAGCTTTCTTT.

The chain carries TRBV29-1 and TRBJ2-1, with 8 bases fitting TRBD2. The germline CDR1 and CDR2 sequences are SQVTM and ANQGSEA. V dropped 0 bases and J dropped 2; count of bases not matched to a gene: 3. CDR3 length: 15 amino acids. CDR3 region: CSVEEAGGAYNEQFF. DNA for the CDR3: TGCAGCGTTGAAGAGGCGGGGGGCGCCTACAATGAGCAGTTCTTC.

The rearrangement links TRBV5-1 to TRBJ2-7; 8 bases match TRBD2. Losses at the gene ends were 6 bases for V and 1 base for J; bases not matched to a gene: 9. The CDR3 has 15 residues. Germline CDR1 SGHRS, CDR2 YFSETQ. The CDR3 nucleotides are TGCGCCAGCATCCCCGGGGGGGACCATTCCTACGAGCAGTACTTC. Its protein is CASIPGGDHSYEQYF.

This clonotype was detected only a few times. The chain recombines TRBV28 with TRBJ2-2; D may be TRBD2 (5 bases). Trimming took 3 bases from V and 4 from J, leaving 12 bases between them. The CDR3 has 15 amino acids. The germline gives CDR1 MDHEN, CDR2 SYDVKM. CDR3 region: CASSLGSMVTGELFF. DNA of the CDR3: TGTGCCAGCAGTTTGGGGAGTATGGTCACCGGGGAGCTGTTTTTT.

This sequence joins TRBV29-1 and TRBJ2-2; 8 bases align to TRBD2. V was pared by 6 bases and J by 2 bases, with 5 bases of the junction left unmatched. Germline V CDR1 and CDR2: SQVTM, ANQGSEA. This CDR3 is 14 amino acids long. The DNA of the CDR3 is TGCAGCGTACTGGGACTAGAAAACACCGGGGAGCTGTTTTTT. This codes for CSVLGLENTGELFF.

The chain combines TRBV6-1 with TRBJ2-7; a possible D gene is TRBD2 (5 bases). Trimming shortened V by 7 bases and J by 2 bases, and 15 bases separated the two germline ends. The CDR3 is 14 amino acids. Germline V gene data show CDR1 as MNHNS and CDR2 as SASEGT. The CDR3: CASTEENRAYEQYF. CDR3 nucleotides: TGTGCCAGCACGGAGGAAAATCGGGCCTACGAGCAGTACTTC.

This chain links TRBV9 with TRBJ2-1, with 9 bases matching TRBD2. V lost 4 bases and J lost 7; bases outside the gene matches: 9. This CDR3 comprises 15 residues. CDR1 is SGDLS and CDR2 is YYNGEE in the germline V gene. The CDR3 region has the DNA TGTGCCAGCAGCCCGGGGGTAGCGGGGGTGAATGAGCAGTTCTTC. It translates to CASSPGVAGVNEQFF.

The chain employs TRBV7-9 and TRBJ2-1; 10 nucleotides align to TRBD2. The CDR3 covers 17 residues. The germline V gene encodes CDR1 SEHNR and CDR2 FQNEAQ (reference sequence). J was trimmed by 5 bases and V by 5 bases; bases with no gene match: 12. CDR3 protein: CASSPGPLAGVDNEQFF. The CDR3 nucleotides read TGTGCCAGCAGCCCCGGACCCCTAGCGGGAGTCGACAATGAGCAGTTCTTC.

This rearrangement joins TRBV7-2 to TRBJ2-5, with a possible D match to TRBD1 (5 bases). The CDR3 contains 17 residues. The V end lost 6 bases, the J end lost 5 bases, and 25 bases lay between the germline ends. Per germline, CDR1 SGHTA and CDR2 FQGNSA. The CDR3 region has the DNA TGTGCCAGCAGGGCTCAGGGCCAAGCCTTCTTTGGCGAGACCCAGTACTTC. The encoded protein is CASRAQGQAFFGETQYF. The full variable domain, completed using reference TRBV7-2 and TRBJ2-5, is GAGVSQSPSNKVTEKGKDVELRCDPISGHTALYWYRQSLGQGLEFLIYFQGNSAPDKSGLPSDRFSAERTGGSVSTLTIQRTQQEDSAVYLCASRAQGQAFFGETQYFGPGTRLLVL.

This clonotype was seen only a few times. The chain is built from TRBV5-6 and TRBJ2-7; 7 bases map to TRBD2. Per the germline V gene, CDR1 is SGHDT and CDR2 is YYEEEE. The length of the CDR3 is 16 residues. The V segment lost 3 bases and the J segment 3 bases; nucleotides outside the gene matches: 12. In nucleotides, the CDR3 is TGTGCCAGCAGCTCCTCGGACGGGAGGAACAACTACGAGCAGTACTTC. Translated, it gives CASSSSDGRNNYEQYF.

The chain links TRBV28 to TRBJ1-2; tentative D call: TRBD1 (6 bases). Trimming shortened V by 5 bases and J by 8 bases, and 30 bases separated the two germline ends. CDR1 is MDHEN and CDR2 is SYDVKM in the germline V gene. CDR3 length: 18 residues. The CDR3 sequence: CASSPLGRWGLGGGGYTF. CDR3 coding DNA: TGTGCCAGCAGTCCCCTGGGACGTTGGGGACTAGGGGGGGGAGGCTACACCTTC.

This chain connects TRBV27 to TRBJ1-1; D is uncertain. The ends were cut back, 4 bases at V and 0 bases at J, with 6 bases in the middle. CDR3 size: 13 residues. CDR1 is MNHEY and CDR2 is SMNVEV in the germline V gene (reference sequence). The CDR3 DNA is TGTGCCAGCAGTTCTCTCATGAACACTGAAGCTTTCTTT. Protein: CASSSLMNTEAFF.

CDR3 coding DNA: TGTGCCAGCACCGTCGTCGGACCCGGCTCAAATGAGCAGTTCTTC. Residues: CASTVVGPGSNEQFF. This sequence joins TRBV27 and TRBJ2-1; D ambiguous. Trimming took off 7 bases at V and 7 bases at J, with 20 bases between the two ends. The CDR3 has 15 residues. Germline V gene sequence: CDR1 MNHEY, CDR2 SMNVEV (reference sequence).

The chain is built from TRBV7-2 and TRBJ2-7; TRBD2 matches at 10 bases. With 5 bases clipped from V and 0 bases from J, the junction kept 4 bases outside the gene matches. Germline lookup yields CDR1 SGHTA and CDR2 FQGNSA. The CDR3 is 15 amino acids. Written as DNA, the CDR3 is TGTGCCAGCAGCGCTGCTAGCGGGAGCTCCTACGAGCAGTACTTC. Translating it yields CASSAASGSSYEQYF.

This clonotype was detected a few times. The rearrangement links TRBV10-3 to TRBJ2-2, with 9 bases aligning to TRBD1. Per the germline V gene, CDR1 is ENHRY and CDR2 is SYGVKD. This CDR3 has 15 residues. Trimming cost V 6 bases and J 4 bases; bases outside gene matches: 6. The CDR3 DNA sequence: TGTGCCATCAGCGGACAGGGGCTGGGCACCGGGGAGCTGTTTTTT. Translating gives CAISGQGLGTGELFF.

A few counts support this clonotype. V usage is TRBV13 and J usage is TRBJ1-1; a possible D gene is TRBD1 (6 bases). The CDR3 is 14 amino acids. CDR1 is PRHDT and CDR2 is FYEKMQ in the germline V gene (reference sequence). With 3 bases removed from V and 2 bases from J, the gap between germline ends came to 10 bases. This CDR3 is CASSLMGQNTEAFF. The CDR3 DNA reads TGTGCCAGCAGCTTGATGGGACAAAACACTGAAGCTTTCTTT.

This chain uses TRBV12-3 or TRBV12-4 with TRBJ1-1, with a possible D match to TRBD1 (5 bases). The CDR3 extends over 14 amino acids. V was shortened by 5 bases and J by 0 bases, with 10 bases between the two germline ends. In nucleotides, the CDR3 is TGTGCCAGCAGTCCGACAGACATGAACACTGAAGCTTTCTTT. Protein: CASSPTDMNTEAFF.

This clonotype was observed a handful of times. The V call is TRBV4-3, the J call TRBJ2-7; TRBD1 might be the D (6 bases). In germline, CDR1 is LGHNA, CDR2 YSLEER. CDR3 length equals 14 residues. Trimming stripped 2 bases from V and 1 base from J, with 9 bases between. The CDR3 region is CASSQRDTSYEQYF. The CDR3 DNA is TGCGCCAGCAGCCAAAGGGACACTTCCTACGAGCAGTACTTC.

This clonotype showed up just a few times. For the CDR3, the DNA is TGCAGTGCTAGAGATCAAGGGAGCTGGGAATTCACAGATACGCAGTATTTT. It codes for CSARDQGSWEFTDTQYF. This rearrangement joins TRBV20-1 to TRBJ2-3; weak D call: TRBD2 (5 bases). V gave up 0 bases and J gave up 2 bases, with 18 bases separating them. The CDR3 sequence is 17 residues long. Germline V CDR1 and CDR2: DFQATT, SNEGSKA (reference sequence).

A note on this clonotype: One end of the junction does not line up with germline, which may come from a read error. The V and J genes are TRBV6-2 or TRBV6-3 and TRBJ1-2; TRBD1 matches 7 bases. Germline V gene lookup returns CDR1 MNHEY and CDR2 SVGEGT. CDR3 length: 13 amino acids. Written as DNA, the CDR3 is TGTACCAGCAGTCTCGACAGGGACCATGGCTACACCTTC. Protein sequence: CTSSLDRDHGYTF.

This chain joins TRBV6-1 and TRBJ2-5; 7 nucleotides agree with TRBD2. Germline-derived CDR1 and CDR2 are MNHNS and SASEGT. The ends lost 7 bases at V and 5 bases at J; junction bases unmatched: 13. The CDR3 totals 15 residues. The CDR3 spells CASTMGGSGVETQYF. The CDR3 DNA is TGTGCCAGCACAATGGGGGGGAGTGGGGTGGAGACCCAGTACTTC.

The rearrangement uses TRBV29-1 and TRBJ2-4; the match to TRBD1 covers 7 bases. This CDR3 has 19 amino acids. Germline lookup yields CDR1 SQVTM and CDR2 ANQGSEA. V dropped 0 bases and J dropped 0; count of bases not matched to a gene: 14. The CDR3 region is CSVEDRGQSDDLAKNIQYF. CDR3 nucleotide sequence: TGCAGCGTTGAAGATAGGGGACAGTCTGATGATCTAGCCAAAAACATTCAGTACTTC.

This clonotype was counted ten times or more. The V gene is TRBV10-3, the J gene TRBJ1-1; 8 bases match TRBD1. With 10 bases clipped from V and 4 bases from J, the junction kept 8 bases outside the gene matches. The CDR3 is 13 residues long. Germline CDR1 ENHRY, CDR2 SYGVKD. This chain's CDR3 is CATKTGVGTEAFF. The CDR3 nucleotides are TGTGCCACCAAGACAGGGGTAGGCACTGAAGCTTTCTTT.

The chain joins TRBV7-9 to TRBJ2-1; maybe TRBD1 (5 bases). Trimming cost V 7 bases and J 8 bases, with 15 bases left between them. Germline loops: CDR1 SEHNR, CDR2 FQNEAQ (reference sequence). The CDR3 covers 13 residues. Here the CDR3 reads CASIGQGRHEQFF. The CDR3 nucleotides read TGTGCCAGCATAGGCCAGGGTCGTCATGAGCAGTTCTTC.

CDR3 nucleotides: TGTGCCACCAGTGACGAACTAGCGGCGTCCTACAATGAGCAGTTCTTC. It yields the protein CATSDELAASYNEQFF. The chain combines TRBV24-1 with TRBJ2-1, with 8 bases that match TRBD2. The V segment lost 4 bases and the J segment 1 base; nucleotides outside the gene matches: 5. CDR1 is KGHDR and CDR2 is SFDVKD in the germline V gene. CDR3 length: 16 residues.